The T cell receptor beta chain described here comes from a study of blood T cell repertoires in COVID-19. TCRdb's table, derived via immunoSEQ multiplex PCR, lists solely in-frame clones and lacks some. The table lists some 130,000 clones, 78% of them singletons. Germline V gene lookup returns CDR1 MDHEN and CDR2 SYDVKM. Trimming shortened V by 5 bases and J by 0 bases, and 25 bases separated the two germline ends. This CDR3 is 19 amino acids long. The V call is TRBV28, the J call TRBJ1-1, with a weak D call TRBD1 (6 bases). This TCR derives from a woman between 50 and 59 years old who had recovered from COVID-19. Sequences were obtained from PBMCs or T cells enriched from blood (not recorded which). For the CDR3, the DNA is TGTGCCAGCAGTACCCAAGCCCCCTGGACAGCCGCTATGAACACTGAAGCTTTCTTT. Translation: CASSTQAPWTAAMNTEAFF.